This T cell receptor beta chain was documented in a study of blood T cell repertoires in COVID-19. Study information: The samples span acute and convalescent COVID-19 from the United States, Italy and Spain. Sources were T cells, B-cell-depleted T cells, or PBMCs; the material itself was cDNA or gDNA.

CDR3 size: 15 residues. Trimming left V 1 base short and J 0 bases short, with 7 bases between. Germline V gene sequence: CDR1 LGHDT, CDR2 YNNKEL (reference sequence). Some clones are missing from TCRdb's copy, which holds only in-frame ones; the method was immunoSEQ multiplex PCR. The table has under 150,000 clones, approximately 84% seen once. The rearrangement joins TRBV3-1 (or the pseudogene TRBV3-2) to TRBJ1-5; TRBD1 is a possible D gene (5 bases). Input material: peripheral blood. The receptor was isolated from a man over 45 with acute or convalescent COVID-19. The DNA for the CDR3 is TGTGCCAGCAGCCAAGCGGGGGATAGCAATCAGCCCCAGCATTTT. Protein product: CASSQAGDSNQPQHF.